The rows below give T cell receptor beta chains drawn from one sample of a study of T cells expressing NK-cell markers. TCRdb re-called the 5' RACE reads and catalogs CDR3 proteins one per entry, DNA excluded. In total, the table holds roughly 280,000 distinct CDR3 sequences. The sequencing input was blood T cells: a sorted CD56 or NKG2C T cell subset, CD4+ or CD8+ T cells, or bulk PBMC T cells (not recorded which). These receptors originate from a man between 18 and 29 years old in good health. Each CDR3 is given with its conserved first and last residue.

CDR3aa: CSADRGLYEQFF; v_gene: TRBV29-1; j_gene: TRBJ2-1; len: 12
CDR3aa: CASSLDSRLTSGNTIYF; v_gene: TRBV5-1; j_gene: TRBJ1-3; len: 17
CDR3aa: CASPGPFVEGSYNEQFF; v_gene: TRBV19; j_gene: TRBJ2-1; len: 17
CDR3aa: CSAQRRITTDTQYF; v_gene: TRBV20-1; j_gene: TRBJ2-3; len: 14
CDR3aa: CASSARTTQRELFF; v_gene: TRBV12-3/TRBV12-4; j_gene: TRBJ2-2; len: 14
CDR3aa: CASSLLAGTDNEQFF; v_gene: TRBV5-6; j_gene: TRBJ2-1; len: 15
CDR3aa: CASSLFGTASSYEQYF; v_gene: TRBV27; j_gene: TRBJ2-7; len: 16
CDR3aa: CASTPGGARTGQYF; v_gene: TRBV19; j_gene: TRBJ2-3; len: 14
CDR3aa: CSAKRPPVDEQYF; v_gene: TRBV20-1; j_gene: TRBJ2-7; len: 13
CDR3aa: CSAQREYNEQFF; v_gene: TRBV20-1; j_gene: TRBJ2-1; len: 12
CDR3aa: CASSLTGRGAQYF; v_gene: TRBV12-3/TRBV12-4; j_gene: TRBJ2-5; len: 13
CDR3aa: CASSQDEGSSLHF; v_gene: TRBV4-2; j_gene: TRBJ1-6; len: 13
CDR3aa: CASSLWAESDTQYF; v_gene: TRBV27; j_gene: TRBJ2-3; len: 14
CDR3aa: CASSGPFEAFF; v_gene: TRBV5-1; j_gene: TRBJ1-1; len: 11
CDR3aa: CASSLGDRANYGYTF; v_gene: TRBV5-1; j_gene: TRBJ1-2; len: 15
CDR3aa: CATSRVVFEGSEQYF; v_gene: TRBV15; j_gene: TRBJ2-7; len: 15
CDR3aa: CSAIGAGLQETQYF; v_gene: TRBV20-1; j_gene: TRBJ2-5; len: 14
CDR3aa: CASSLGPGQGRIEQYF; v_gene: TRBV12-3/TRBV12-4; j_gene: TRBJ2-7; len: 16
CDR3aa: CASSPDRHGYTF; v_gene: TRBV7-2; j_gene: TRBJ1-2; len: 12
CDR3aa: CAISESRGGTDTQYF; v_gene: TRBV10-3; j_gene: TRBJ2-3; len: 15
CDR3aa: CASSSGPGWNTEAFF; v_gene: TRBV18; j_gene: TRBJ1-1; len: 15
CDR3aa: CASSYDLRSTDTQYF; v_gene: TRBV6-2/TRBV6-3; j_gene: TRBJ2-3; len: 15
CDR3aa: CASSYLPSGRNRDTQYF; v_gene: TRBV6-5; j_gene: TRBJ2-3; len: 17
CDR3aa: CASSLDPGLAGDIEQYF; v_gene: TRBV12-3/TRBV12-4; j_gene: TRBJ2-7; len: 17
CDR3aa: CASSRTGSGNTIYF; v_gene: TRBV12-3/TRBV12-4; j_gene: TRBJ1-3; len: 14
CDR3aa: CASSTGLAGNEQFF; v_gene: TRBV5-5; j_gene: TRBJ2-1; len: 14
CDR3aa: CSATTSGSKFF; v_gene: TRBV20-1; j_gene: TRBJ2-1; len: 11
CDR3aa: CSAIDRALKNIQYF; v_gene: TRBV20-1; j_gene: TRBJ2-4; len: 14
CDR3aa: CASSPDGYSGNTIYF; v_gene: TRBV9; j_gene: TRBJ1-3; len: 15
CDR3aa: CASSPQQGAYEQYF; v_gene: TRBV9; j_gene: TRBJ2-7; len: 14
CDR3aa: CASSVTGQGAYQPQHF; v_gene: TRBV6-2/TRBV6-3; j_gene: TRBJ1-5; len: 16
CDR3aa: CASRVGSTDTQYF; v_gene: TRBV19; j_gene: TRBJ2-3; len: 13
CDR3aa: CASSSGGGAGTDTQYF; v_gene: TRBV28; j_gene: TRBJ2-3; len: 16
CDR3aa: CATSDLQGVNTGELFF; v_gene: TRBV24-1; j_gene: TRBJ2-2; len: 16
CDR3aa: CSPIGDFNEKLFF; v_gene: TRBV20-1; j_gene: TRBJ1-4; len: 13
CDR3aa: CSVARNLNEQFF; v_gene: TRBV29-1; j_gene: TRBJ2-1; len: 12
CDR3aa: CASSPTGRNYGYTF; v_gene: TRBV6-1; j_gene: TRBJ1-2; len: 14
CDR3aa: CSAGDSGSSYEQFF; v_gene: TRBV20-1; j_gene: TRBJ2-1; len: 14
CDR3aa: CASSQPNNEQFF; v_gene: TRBV18; j_gene: TRBJ2-1; len: 12
CDR3aa: CASSQGTSESEQFF; v_gene: TRBV4-2; j_gene: TRBJ2-1; len: 14
CDR3aa: CASSYTSVNTDTQYF; v_gene: TRBV5-1; j_gene: TRBJ2-3; len: 15
CDR3aa: CAIGTGQITDTQYF; v_gene: TRBV10-3; j_gene: TRBJ2-3; len: 14
CDR3aa: CASSPVRNQPQHF; v_gene: TRBV12-3/TRBV12-4; j_gene: TRBJ1-5; len: 13
CDR3aa: CSGGQHNNEQFF; v_gene: TRBV29-1; j_gene: TRBJ2-1; len: 12
CDR3aa: CASSPFSGSSYNEQFF; v_gene: TRBV7-9; j_gene: TRBJ2-1; len: 16
CDR3aa: CATSARGTDTQYF; v_gene: TRBV24-1; j_gene: TRBJ2-3; len: 13
CDR3aa: CASSYAPGTSGRNTGELFF; v_gene: TRBV6-5; j_gene: TRBJ2-2; len: 19
CDR3aa: CSARDQGGYPEAQYF; v_gene: TRBV20-1; j_gene: TRBJ2-5; len: 15
CDR3aa: CATRDSYEQYF; v_gene: TRBV10-3; j_gene: TRBJ2-7; len: 11
CDR3aa: CSARWGGSSYGYTF; v_gene: TRBV20-1; j_gene: TRBJ1-2; len: 14
CDR3aa: CASSQSLVAKNIQYF; v_gene: TRBV3-1; j_gene: TRBJ2-4; len: 15
CDR3aa: CSVAMGAPKTEAFF; v_gene: TRBV29-1; j_gene: TRBJ1-1; len: 14
CDR3aa: CASSLSGLGWTEAFF; v_gene: TRBV19; j_gene: TRBJ1-1; len: 15
CDR3aa: CASSQTGGYGYTF; v_gene: TRBV19; j_gene: TRBJ1-2; len: 13
CDR3aa: CASSLETGRVNYGYTF; v_gene: TRBV7-2; j_gene: TRBJ1-2; len: 16
CDR3aa: CASSRTAGISYNEQFF; v_gene: TRBV5-6; j_gene: TRBJ2-1; len: 16
CDR3aa: CASRGRGSEQYF; v_gene: TRBV5-1; j_gene: TRBJ2-7; len: 12